The 21 T cell receptor beta chains given below trace back to one sample, sequenced in a study of T cell clonotyping in hematopoietic cell transplantation. Profiling relied on immunoSEQ multiplex PCR, and the TCRdb table lists in-frame clones only, not all of them. The sample carries 3,000 to 4,500 clones, approximately 16% recorded once. The sample in question was peripheral blood mononuclear cells, obtained 30 days after allogeneic stem cell transplant. Source of these receptors: a male patient aged 50 or older who had an allogeneic stem cell transplant from a related donor, so the T cells may come from the graft donor. Some clones in this sample may be carry-over from other donors' samples.

This clone was seen a handful of times. The chain has TRBV6-1 and TRBJ1-1; tentatively, D is TRBD1 (6 bases). The germline V gene has CDR1 MNHNS and CDR2 SASEGT. CDR3 length: 17 amino acids. Between the trimmed V and J ends, which lost 0 bases and 1 base, there was a span of 15 bases. The CDR3 reads CASSEAIWTAANTEAFF. The CDR3 coding sequence is TGTGCCAGCAGTGAAGCGATATGGACAGCCGCGAACACTGAAGCTTTCTTT.

Here the CDR3 reads CASSPKWAGGEQYF. For the CDR3, the DNA is TGTGCCAGCAGCCCAAAATGGGCAGGGGGAGAGCAGTACTTC. The V and J genes are TRBV7-2 and TRBJ2-7; 7 bases are a match to TRBD1. The CDR3 has 14 residues. V was clipped by 5 bases and J by 7 bases; unmatched bases: 11. The germline gives CDR1 SGHTA, CDR2 FQGNSA.

This clone appeared a few times. The CDR3: CASSQEGGTGFDGYTF. Written as DNA, the CDR3 is TGCGCCAGCAGCCAAGAAGGTGGGACAGGGTTTGACGGCTACACCTTC. The chain couples TRBV4-1 to TRBJ1-2, with 9 bases that match TRBD1. After removal of 0 bases from V and 8 bases from J, the junction contained 10 bases not matched to a gene. CDR1 is MGHRA, CDR2 YSYEKL, per germline. CDR3 size: 16 residues.

This clone was seen only a few times. This chain links TRBV5-5 with TRBJ2-1; 9 bases are a match to TRBD1. The CDR3 sequence is 15 residues long. With 4 bases clipped from V and 8 bases from J, the junction kept 10 bases outside the gene matches. Germline CDR1 is SGHKS and CDR2 is YYEKEE (reference sequence). The CDR3: CASSRTGGAVDEQFF. The CDR3 DNA is TGTGCCAGCAGCCGAACAGGGGGCGCAGTGGATGAGCAGTTCTTC.

This clone was seen a few times. The rearrangement uses TRBV30 and TRBJ1-6, with 8 bases identical to TRBD1. The CDR3 consists of 12 residues. The J segment lost 14 bases and the V segment lost 8 bases, leaving 11 bases of the junction unmatched. Per germline, CDR1 GTSNPN and CDR2 SVGIG (reference sequence). CDR3 nucleotides: TGTGCCCGGACAGGGACACAAAGGGCCCTCCACTTT. It yields the protein CARTGTQRALHF.

This clone was detected a few times. This chain connects TRBV6-6 to TRBJ1-4; 9 bases fit TRBD1. Germline CDR1 reads MNHNY; CDR2 reads SVGAGI (reference sequence). Trimming at V came to 5 bases and at J to 11 bases, leaving 9 bases not matched to a gene. The CDR3 loop spans 14 amino acids. The CDR3 sequence: CASSQQGAPPKLFF. The CDR3 coding sequence is TGTGCCAGCAGTCAACAGGGGGCGCCCCCTAAACTGTTTTTT.

This sequence joins TRBV30 and TRBJ2-1; D might be TRBD2 (5 bases). Germline CDR1 and CDR2: GTSNPN and SVGIG (reference sequence). The length of the CDR3 is 12 residues. Trimming stripped 4 bases from V and 7 bases from J, with 11 bases between. The CDR3 DNA sequence: TGTGCCTGGAACCTAGCTGGTAATGAGCAGTTCTTC. This codes for CAWNLAGNEQFF.

This chain links TRBV30 with TRBJ2-2; D is uncertain. There are 12 residues in the CDR3. Germline CDR1 and CDR2: GTSNPN and SVGIG (reference sequence). Trimming took off 3 bases at V and 6 bases at J, with 8 bases between the two ends. CDR3 loop: CAWRHIPGELFF. The CDR3 bases are TGTGCCTGGAGGCATATCCCCGGGGAGCTGTTTTTT.

This clone turned up a few times. The V and J genes are TRBV25-1 and TRBJ2-5; D might be TRBD2 (6 bases). The J call is in doubt because the DNA end fits TRBJ2-7 better. This CDR3 region has 13 residues. The germline V gene encodes CDR1 MGHDK and CDR2 SYGVNS. CDR3 loop: CASFFDEGGEQYF. The CDR3 coding sequence is TGTGCCAGCTTTTTTGATGAGGGAGGCGAGCAGTACTTC.

The chain combines TRBV6-1 with TRBJ2-7; the D is unclear. CDR3 length: 15 residues. V was clipped by 6 bases and J by 3 bases, with 18 bases between them. CDR1 and CDR2 from the germline V gene are MNHNS and SASEGT. The CDR3 loop reads CASSPIGRSVYEQYF. CDR3 nucleotides: TGTGCCAGCAGCCCCATTGGCAGGTCGGTCTACGAGCAGTACTTC.

This clone was counted between two and nine times. The CDR3 DNA sequence: TGTGCCAGCAGCGGTAGCGGGAACTACAATGAGCAGTTCTTC. This encodes CASSGSGNYNEQFF. V gene TRBV7-3 combines with J gene TRBJ2-1; TRBD2 aligns across 8 bases. CDR3 length: 14 amino acids. Germline assignment: CDR1 SGHTA and CDR2 FQGTGA. Losses at the gene ends were 5 bases for V and 3 bases for J; bases not matched to a gene: 3.

As to this clone: One junction end disagrees with the germline gene, perhaps due to a read error. The gene calls are TRBV14 and TRBJ1-2; D possibly corresponds to TRBD1 (6 bases). The CDR3 contains 15 residues. CDR1 SGHDN and CDR2 FVKESK come from the germline V gene. CDR3 residues: CTSSQGSGGAQGYTF. The CDR3 nucleotides are TGTACCAGCAGCCAAGGATCTGGGGGGGCTCAAGGCTACACCTTC.

This clone showed up just a few times. J is TRBJ2-7 and V is TRBV4-1, with no clear D. Deletions cut 4 bases from V and 0 bases from J, with 13 bases between. Germline CDR1 MGHRA, CDR2 YSYEKL. The CDR3 length is 15 residues. The CDR3 protein is CASSRTVLYSYEQYF. CDR3 coding DNA: TGCGCCAGCAGCCGGACCGTTCTTTACTCCTACGAGCAGTACTTC.

This clone was counted only a few times. J is TRBJ2-1 and V is TRBV7-6; no definite D call. CDR3 length: 14 residues. Germline V gene lookup returns CDR1 SGHVS and CDR2 FNYEAQ. The V and J ends lost 1 base and 8 bases respectively, with 12 bases between them. In DNA, the CDR3 is TGTGCCAGCAGCTTAGGGCTCCTAGGCGATGAGCAGTTCTTC. Amino acid sequence: CASSLGLLGDEQFF.

The CDR3 loop reads CASKERAVQETQYF. CDR3 sequence (DNA): TGCGCCAGCAAAGAAAGGGCTGTCCAAGAGACCCAGTACTTC. The rearrangement uses TRBV4-1 and TRBJ2-5, with no clear D. Germline V gives CDR1 MGHRA, CDR2 YSYEKL. Deletions cut 7 bases from V and 1 base from J, with 13 bases between. The CDR3 contains 14 residues.

The V call is TRBV30, the J call TRBJ2-5; unclear D gene. V was trimmed by 2 bases and J by 2 bases, leaving 12 bases between them. CDR3 length: 14 residues. Germline assignment: CDR1 GTSNPN and CDR2 SVGIG (reference sequence). The CDR3 is CAWSLTARQETQYF. CDR3 nucleotides: TGTGCCTGGAGTCTTACTGCAAGGCAAGAGACCCAGTACTTC.

The chain combines TRBV29-1 with TRBJ1-1; D possibly corresponds to TRBD1 (5 bases). There are 14 residues in the CDR3. Germline V lookup: CDR1 SQVTM, CDR2 ANQGSEA. V was shortened by 6 bases and J by 5 bases, with 19 bases between the two germline ends. This chain's CDR3 is CSVARLGTTTEAFF. In DNA, the CDR3 is TGCAGCGTCGCCCGCTTGGGGACGACGACTGAAGCTTTCTTT. Based on the CDR3 plus reference TRBV29-1 and TRBJ1-1, the full variable domain is SAVISQKPSRDICQRGTSLTIQCQVDSQVTMMFWYRQQPGQSLTLIATANQGSEATYESGFVIDKFPISRPNLTFSTLTVSNMSPEDSSIYLCSVARLGTTTEAFFGQGTRLTVV.

The genes are TRBV30 and TRBJ2-3, with 8 bases lining up with TRBD1. Germline CDR1 is GTSNPN and CDR2 is SVGIG (reference sequence). The CDR3 is 16 amino acids. V shed 0 bases, J shed 3 bases, and the junction held 8 bases outside the gene matches. The CDR3 DNA reads TGTGCCTGGAGTGTAGGGGCAGGGGGCTTGACAGATACGCAGTATTTT. Translation gives CAWSVGAGGLTDTQYF.

This clone has a handful of counts. The chain couples TRBV30 to TRBJ1-6; no definite D call. Per germline, CDR1 GTSNPN and CDR2 SVGIG (reference sequence). The CDR3 totals 16 residues. V was trimmed by 3 bases and J by 7 bases, leaving 19 bases between them. The DNA of the CDR3 is TGTGCCTGGAGGATACCCCAGGCGAGGGCGAATTCACCCCTCCACTTT. Protein sequence: CAWRIPQARANSPLHF.

This chain links TRBV14 with TRBJ1-6; 11 bases fit TRBD1. CDR3 length equals 15 residues. J was trimmed by 9 bases and V by 1 base; bases with no gene match: 2. Germline CDR1 SGHDN, CDR2 FVKESK. The CDR3 region is CASSQGTGGTSPLHF. CDR3 nucleotides: TGTGCCAGCAGCCAAGGGACAGGGGGCACTTCACCCCTCCACTTT. Full variable domain (missing parts from reference TRBV14 and TRBJ1-6): EAGVTQFPSHSVIEKGQTVTLRCDPISGHDNLYWYRRVMGKEIKFLLHFVKESKQDESGMPNNRFLAERTGGTYSTLKVQPAELEDSGVYFCASSQGTGGTSPLHFGNGTRLTVT.

The chain links TRBV30 to TRBJ1-2; D perhaps matches TRBD1 (5 bases). Trimming stripped 0 bases from V and 8 bases from J, with 7 bases between. The germline gives CDR1 GTSNPN, CDR2 SVGIG (reference sequence). The length of the CDR3 is 11 residues. CDR3 sequence (DNA): TGTGCCTGGAGTGTCGGGGACGGCTACACCTTC. It translates to CAWSVGDGYTF.